Described below is a single T cell receptor beta chain sequence and its context. These data originate in a study of blood T cell repertoires in COVID-19. Study-level information: Samples of COVID-19 (acute and convalescent) were obtained from the United States, Italy and Spain.

Original methodology: Estimation of nucleated cell counts relied on the amplification of reference gene primers. The assay was immunoSEQ multiplex PCR, and TCRdb's table has in-frame clones only and misses some. The V and J calls and clone size are taken from that table; D and trimming were inferred from the DNA. This table has roughly 50,000 clones, about nine tenths appearing once. Sequencing was done on a sample of peripheral blood. The sequence derives from a man between 65 and 85 years old with acute or convalescent COVID-19.

The CDR3 spells CASSSSGTGIEKLFF. For the CDR3, the DNA is TGTGCCAGCAGCTCCTCCGGGACAGGCATAGAAAAACTGTTTTTT. The chain links TRBV7-2 to TRBJ1-4, with 8 bases lining up with TRBD1. V gave up 4 bases and J gave up 8 bases; unmatched junction bases: 9. Germline lookup yields CDR1 SGHTA and CDR2 FQGNSA. The CDR3 runs to 15 residues.